This T cell receptor (beta chain) was captured by sequencing in a study of T cell repertoires in cytomegalovirus infection. Study as a whole: Through public TCR beta signatures, both CMV infection and matching HLA type were indicated. Findings of the study overall: It was HLA-C-restricted CMV-specific TCR beta clonotypes that dominated the response ex vivo. Summed frequency of public TCR beta families distinguished CMV carriers with the relevant HLA.

One entry per CDR3 protein results from TCRdb running MiXCR on the reads. The data hold about 740,000 distinct CDR3 sequences, with 35% to 40% observed a single time. Trimming removed 4 bases from V and 7 bases from J, with 16 bases in between. Per the germline V gene, CDR1 is SGHTA and CDR2 is FQGNSA. The CDR3 sequence is 14 residues long. On this clonotype itself: What it recognizes is unknown.

The sequencing sample was made of PBMCs. The clonotype comes from a human donor in good health (CMV status not recorded). Some clones in this sample may be carry-over from other donors' samples. The rearrangement joins TRBV7-2 to TRBJ1-2, with D possibly being TRBD1 (5 bases). The CDR3 region has the DNA TGTGCCAGCAGCTCTACAGGCGAGGGGCTTGGCTACACCTTC. Translating it yields CASSSTGEGLGYTF. Full variable domain (outside the CDR3, taken from reference TRBV7-2 and TRBJ1-2): GAGVSQSPSNKVTEKGKDVELRCDPISGHTALYWYRQSLGQGLEFLIYFQGNSAPDKSGLPSDRFSAERTGGSVSTLTIQRTQQEDSAVYLCASSSTGEGLGYTFGSGTRLTVV.